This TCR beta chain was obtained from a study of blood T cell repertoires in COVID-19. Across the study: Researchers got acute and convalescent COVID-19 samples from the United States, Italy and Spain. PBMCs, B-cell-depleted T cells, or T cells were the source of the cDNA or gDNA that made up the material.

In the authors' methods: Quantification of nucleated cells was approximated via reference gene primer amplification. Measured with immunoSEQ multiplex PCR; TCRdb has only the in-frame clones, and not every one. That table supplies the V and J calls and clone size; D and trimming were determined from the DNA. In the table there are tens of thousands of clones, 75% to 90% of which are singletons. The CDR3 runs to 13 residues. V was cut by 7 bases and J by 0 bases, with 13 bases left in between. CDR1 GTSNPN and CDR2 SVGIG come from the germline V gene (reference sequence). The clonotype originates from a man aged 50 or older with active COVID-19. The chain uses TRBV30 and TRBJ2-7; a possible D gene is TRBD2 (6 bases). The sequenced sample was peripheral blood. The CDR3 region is CALDPGVSYEQYF. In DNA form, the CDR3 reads TGTGCCTTGGACCCGGGGGTCTCCTACGAGCAGTACTTC.